This TCR beta chain originates from a study of T cells in Graves' hyperthyroidism and ophthalmopathy. The study's findings and limits: The model anticipated ophthalmopathy a median about 7 months pre-onset. Patients with ophthalmopathy were separated from those with stable hyperthyroidism by a 13 V-J model.

Points on this clonotype: Antigen unknown.

J gave up 2 bases and V 3 bases, and 15 bases lay outside the gene matches. This CDR3 has 20 amino acids. Germline values: CDR1 SGHKS, CDR2 YYEKEE (reference sequence). It was RNA transcripts that yielded the amplified TCR beta CDR3 regions. The primer set for the first-round RT-PCR of the TCR CDR3 was HTBI. Using its own MiXCR run on the multiplex PCR reads, TCRdb lists one record per CDR3 protein. Altogether approximately 600,000 distinct CDR3 sequences are present, around 14% being singletons, with the ten largest covering about 6.6%. The receptor's source is a woman aged 18-29 years with Graves' ophthalmopathy. This sequence joins TRBV5-5 and TRBJ2-6; TRBD2 agrees at 9 bases. Sequencing was done on a sample of blood. The DNA for the CDR3 is TGTGCCAGCAGCTATCTTATACCGGGACTAGCAGGTACTGGGGCCAACGTCCTGACTTTC. Protein: CASSYLIPGLAGTGANVLTF.